Sequencing of this T cell receptor beta chain was carried out in a study of liver allograft versus peripheral blood T cells. Overall study: Within transplanted livers, the T cell receptor repertoires were examined and compared against the repertoires present in the peripheral blood of liver transplant recipients. General study findings and limits: Liver allograft T cell receptor repertoires were reported to differ from peripheral blood repertoires.

This clonotype is termed large (0.1 to 1%). What it recognizes is unknown. The CDR3 has 19 residues. V lost 0 bases to trimming and J lost 2 bases, with 22 bases between them. CDR1 and CDR2 from the germline V gene are MNHEY and SVGAGI. TCRdb reprocessed the reads with MiXCR, giving one entry per CDR3 protein. The data contain some 2,500 distinct CDR3 sequences, around a sixth of them singletons. The TCR sequence derives from a human patient who had a liver transplant. Some T cells may be the graft donor's. The rearrangement links TRBV6-5 to TRBJ1-2; D might be TRBD1 (6 bases). The CDR3 is CASSYSISPTGPLNYGYTF. The DNA for the CDR3 is TGTGCCAGCAGTTACTCGATTAGTCCGACAGGTCCCCTAAACTATGGCTACACCTTC.